This TCR beta chain was identified in a study of Graves' ophthalmopathy and Graves' hyperthyroidism. In the study overall: Pretreatment peripheral blood was obtained at initial diagnosis.

Amplified TCR beta CDR3 regions were obtained using RNA transcripts as template. RT-PCR in the first round used HTBI primers; a second-round multiplex PCR followed. A single record per CDR3 protein comes from TCRdb applying MiXCR to the multiplex PCR reads. Among 600,000 to 950,000 distinct CDR3 sequences, 40% were seen once, and the ten largest hold 35% to 55%. The CDR3 has 11 amino acids. V shed 3 bases and J shed 11 bases, with 10 bases lying between them. Per the germline V gene, CDR1 is SNHLY and CDR2 is FYNNEI. This clonotype appeared many times. The sequence came from an adult man with Graves' ophthalmopathy. The sample consisted of peripheral blood. The rearrangement links TRBV2 to TRBJ2-5; possible D gene TRBD2, 6 bases. The CDR3 bases are TGTGCCAGCAGTGAGACTAGAAGTCAGTACTTC. Its protein is CASSETRSQYF.